Listed below are T cell receptor beta chains from one sample, sequenced in a study of early T cells in non-severe SARS-CoV-2 infection. MiXCR, applied by TCRdb to the 5' RACE reads, yields one record per CDR3 protein. The sample holds 70,000 to 85,000 distinct CDR3 sequences, more than 10% seen once. Sequencing input: whole blood. These receptors originate from an adult who was a healthcare worker with PCR-confirmed SARS-CoV-2 infection or an uninfected control (not recorded which). Both conserved end residues are part of each CDR3. The D gene is left open where the match is weak. The size field is filled for only some rows; it gives once, few, many or a size class.

clone_size: many
v_call: TRBV19
j_call: TRBJ2-1
d_call: TRBD2
cdr3_nt: TGTGCCAGTAGAGCGGCCGGGACTAGCGTTTTTAATGAGCAGTTCTTC
cdr3_aa: CASRAAGTSVFNEQFF

clone_size: .
v_call: TRBV24-1
j_call: TRBJ2-2
d_call: TRBD1
cdr3_nt: TGTGCCACCAGTGACCCCGGGACAGGGGGCAACACCGGGGAGCTGTTTTTT
cdr3_aa: CATSDPGTGGNTGELFF

clone_size: few
v_call: TRBV19
j_call: TRBJ2-3
d_call: TRBD2
cdr3_nt: TGTGCCACTTCAACGGGGGGGCCGGGTACGCAGTATTTT
cdr3_aa: CATSTGGPGTQYF

clone_size: many
v_call: TRBV14
j_call: TRBJ1-4
d_call: TRBD1
cdr3_nt: TGTGCCAGCAGCCAAGAATCGACAGGGGGCATCCCACCTAATGAAAAACTGTTTTTT
cdr3_aa: CASSQESTGGIPPNEKLFF

clone_size: few
v_call: TRBV20-1
j_call: TRBJ2-3
d_call: .
cdr3_nt: TGCAGTGCTAGAGATAAAACCATAACAGATACGCAGTATTTT
cdr3_aa: CSARDKTITDTQYF

clone_size: many
v_call: TRBV9
j_call: TRBJ2-7
d_call: TRBD2
cdr3_nt: TGTGCCAGCAGCTCTGCGACTAGCGGGGGTTCCTACGAGCAGTACTTC
cdr3_aa: CASSSATSGGSYEQYF

clone_size: many
v_call: TRBV7-6
j_call: TRBJ2-5
d_call: TRBD1
cdr3_nt: TGTGCCAGCAGCTTAGCGGGACAGGGGGCAGGAGAGACCCAGTACTTC
cdr3_aa: CASSLAGQGAGETQYF

clone_size: .
v_call: TRBV6-1
j_call: TRBJ1-1
d_call: .
cdr3_nt: TGTGCCAGCAGTGATCAACCTCACACTGAAGCTTTCTTT
cdr3_aa: CASSDQPHTEAFF

clone_size: many
v_call: TRBV11-2
j_call: TRBJ2-1
d_call: TRBD2
cdr3_nt: TGTGCCAGCAGCTTAGTAGCGGGGACTAGGGAGCAGTTCTTC
cdr3_aa: CASSLVAGTREQFF

clone_size: .
v_call: TRBV5-1
j_call: TRBJ2-1
d_call: TRBD2
cdr3_nt: TGCGCCAGCAGCATGAGCGGGAGGTACAATGAGCAGTTCTTC
cdr3_aa: CASSMSGRYNEQFF

clone_size: .
v_call: TRBV19
j_call: TRBJ2-1
d_call: TRBD2
cdr3_nt: TGTGCCAGTAGTCTGACTAGCGGGGGCCCTGAGCAGTTCTTC
cdr3_aa: CASSLTSGGPEQFF

clone_size: .
v_call: TRBV5-6
j_call: TRBJ2-3
d_call: .
cdr3_nt: TGTGCCAGCAGCTTGGCCCCACTGGATACGCAGTATTTT
cdr3_aa: CASSLAPLDTQYF

clone_size: few
v_call: TRBV6-5
j_call: TRBJ2-7
d_call: TRBD1
cdr3_nt: TGTGCCAGCAGTTACTCTACAGGGGGACTCTACGAGCAGTACTTC
cdr3_aa: CASSYSTGGLYEQYF

clone_size: many
v_call: TRBV28
j_call: TRBJ1-6
d_call: .
cdr3_nt: TGTGCCAGCAGCGGACAGATAAATTCACCCCTCCACTTT
cdr3_aa: CASSGQINSPLHF

clone_size: many
v_call: TRBV2
j_call: TRBJ2-2
d_call: .
cdr3_nt: TGTGCCAGCAGTGAAATATGGCCGTGGGGAACCACGAACACCGGGGAGCTGTTTTTT
cdr3_aa: CASSEIWPWGTTNTGELFF

clone_size: many
v_call: TRBV9
j_call: TRBJ2-2
d_call: .
cdr3_nt: TGTGCCAGCAGCGTAGTGCGGGACCCCGGGGAGCTGTTTTTT
cdr3_aa: CASSVVRDPGELFF

clone_size: many
v_call: TRBV7-2
j_call: TRBJ2-1
d_call: TRBD2
cdr3_nt: TGTGCCAGCAGCTTTAGGACTAGACGAGGCAATGAGCAGTTCTTC
cdr3_aa: CASSFRTRRGNEQFF

clone_size: .
v_call: TRBV28
j_call: TRBJ1-1
d_call: TRBD1
cdr3_nt: TGTGCCAGTTTTTTTGCGGGACAGGGCCGAAGGGGTGAAGCTTTCTTT
cdr3_aa: CASFFAGQGRRGEAFF

clone_size: many
v_call: TRBV20-1
j_call: TRBJ2-5
d_call: TRBD2
cdr3_nt: TGCAGTGCTAGGCCCCTAGCGGGACAAGAGACCCAGTACTTC
cdr3_aa: CSARPLAGQETQYF

clone_size: .
v_call: TRBV20-1
j_call: TRBJ2-7
d_call: TRBD2
cdr3_nt: TGCAGTGCTAGAGATCGTAAGCGGGGAGTTTATGGCTACGAGCAGTACTTC
cdr3_aa: CSARDRKRGVYGYEQYF

clone_size: many
v_call: TRBV7-3
j_call: TRBJ2-1
d_call: TRBD2
cdr3_nt: TGTGCCAGCAGCTCCATCGGGACTAGGGATTACAATGAGCAGTTCTTC
cdr3_aa: CASSSIGTRDYNEQFF

clone_size: .
v_call: TRBV29-1
j_call: TRBJ1-2
d_call: .
cdr3_nt: TGCAGCGTTGAAGACCGTAGCCTCTATGGCTACACCTTC
cdr3_aa: CSVEDRSLYGYTF

clone_size: few
v_call: TRBV28
j_call: TRBJ2-3
d_call: TRBD2
cdr3_nt: TGTGCCAGCAGCCTCCACGGGGGGGGATCCACAGATACGCAGTATTTT
cdr3_aa: CASSLHGGGSTDTQYF

clone_size: many
v_call: TRBV6-6
j_call: TRBJ1-1
d_call: TRBD1
cdr3_nt: TGTGCCAGCAGTTCTCACACCGGGACAGGGAACACTGAAGCTTTCTTT
cdr3_aa: CASSSHTGTGNTEAFF

clone_size: .
v_call: TRBV20-1
j_call: TRBJ2-1
d_call: .
cdr3_nt: TGCAGTGCTAGAGTGGGGGGCAATGAGCAGTTCTTC
cdr3_aa: CSARVGGNEQFF

clone_size: many
v_call: TRBV5-1
j_call: TRBJ2-1
d_call: TRBD2
cdr3_nt: TGCGCCAGCAGAAATATAGCGGGGAGCTCCTACAATGAGCAGTTCTTC
cdr3_aa: CASRNIAGSSYNEQFF

clone_size: .
v_call: TRBV7-9
j_call: TRBJ2-3
d_call: .
cdr3_nt: TGTGCCAGCAGCTCTACCTACCAAGGGCCAGATACGCAGTATTTT
cdr3_aa: CASSSTYQGPDTQYF

clone_size: .
v_call: TRBV4-2
j_call: TRBJ2-1
d_call: TRBD2
cdr3_nt: TGTGCCAGCAGCCGCGGGGGACTAGCGGGAGGTGAGCAGTTCTTC
cdr3_aa: CASSRGGLAGGEQFF

clone_size: .
v_call: TRBV29-1
j_call: TRBJ2-1
d_call: .
cdr3_nt: TGCAGCGTTCGAAAAAATGAGCAGTTCTTC
cdr3_aa: CSVRKNEQFF

clone_size: few
v_call: TRBV28
j_call: TRBJ2-7
d_call: .
cdr3_nt: TGTGCCAGCAGCCGGACTCCCAGCTACGAGCAGTACTTC
cdr3_aa: CASSRTPSYEQYF